The 24 T cell receptor beta chains in this list originate from one sample, sequenced in a study of cytomegalovirus exposure and HLA in healthy donors. PCR used 60 Vbeta primers and 13 Jbeta primers. Some clones are missing from TCRdb's copy, which holds only in-frame ones; the method was immunoSEQ multiplex PCR. This sample has some 180,000 clones, with around 80% found just once. The sequenced sample was PBMCs. The receptors derive from a girl aged 2-10 years in good health and CMV-seropositive.

The chain is built from TRBV5-1 and TRBJ2-1; D possibly corresponds to TRBD2 (5 bases). Germline lookup yields CDR1 SGHRS and CDR2 YFSETQ. V lost 3 bases to trimming and J lost 7 bases, with 17 bases between them. CDR3 length: 15 residues. The CDR3 sequence: CASSSTHVPGNEQFF. The CDR3 region has the DNA TGCGCCAGCAGCTCTACCCACGTCCCGGGGAATGAGCAGTTCTTC.

The chain has TRBV7-6 and TRBJ2-7, with 9 bases fitting TRBD1. The CDR3 has 15 residues. CDR1 is SGHVS, CDR2 FNYEAQ, per germline. V dropped 2 bases and J dropped 2; count of bases not matched to a gene: 4. The CDR3 bases are TGTGCCAGCAGCTTAACGGACAGGGGTACCTACGAGCAGTACTTC. Translation: CASSLTDRGTYEQYF.

This chain joins TRBV5-6 and TRBJ1-4; D is unclear. CDR3 size: 15 residues. In germline, CDR1 is SGHDT, CDR2 YYEEEE. Trimming shortened V by 4 bases and J by 0 bases, and 10 bases separated the two germline ends. Written as DNA, the CDR3 is TGTGCCAGCAGCCTCATACAAACAACTAATGAAAAACTGTTTTTT. This gives the protein CASSLIQTTNEKLFF.

V usage is TRBV7-9 and J usage is TRBJ1-3, with 7 bases identical to TRBD1. The germline V gene encodes CDR1 SEHNR and CDR2 FQNEAQ (reference sequence). The CDR3 has 15 amino acids. The J segment lost 7 bases and the V segment lost 2 bases, leaving 8 bases of the junction unmatched. CDR3 residues: CASSLSRTGRNTIYF. DNA for the CDR3: TGTGCCAGCAGCTTATCCCGGACAGGCCGGAACACCATATATTTT.

The chain has TRBV5-1 and TRBJ2-1; D may be TRBD2 (7 bases). This CDR3 has 15 residues. Germline values: CDR1 SGHRS, CDR2 YFSETQ. The V and J ends lost 4 bases and 5 bases respectively, with 16 bases between them. CDR3: CASSPDGGLDNEQFF. CDR3 DNA: TGCGCCAGCAGCCCGGACGGGGGGCTCGACAATGAGCAGTTCTTC.

The chain employs TRBV25-1 and TRBJ2-5; 9 nucleotides align to TRBD1. The germline CDR1 and CDR2 sequences are MGHDK and SYGVNS. Trimming at V came to 7 bases and at J to 4 bases, leaving 10 bases not matched to a gene. The CDR3 spans 15 residues. The CDR3 DNA reads as TGTGCCAGCACCAAGGGTGACAGGGGGACAGAGACCCAGTACTTC. Protein sequence: CASTKGDRGTETQYF.

The genes are TRBV30 and TRBJ2-7; 11 bases line up with TRBD2. V lost 2 bases to trimming and J lost 5 bases; unmatched junction nucleotides: 5. The CDR3 loop spans 14 amino acids. CDR1 and CDR2 (germline): GTSNPN, SVGIG (reference sequence). The CDR3 reads CAWSLSGGGDEQYF. CDR3 nucleotide sequence: TGTGCCTGGAGTCTTAGCGGGGGGGGAGACGAGCAGTACTTC. Full variable domain (rest looked up from reference TRBV30 and TRBJ2-7): SQTIHQWPATLVQPVGSPLSLECTVEGTSNPNLYWYRQAAGRGLQLLFYSVGIGQISSEVPQNLSASRPQDRQFILSSKKLLLSDSGFYLCAWSLSGGGDEQYFGPGTRLTVT.

The gene calls are TRBV9 and TRBJ2-1, with D tentatively TRBD1 (5 bases). This CDR3 is 13 amino acids long. Germline assignment: CDR1 SGDLS and CDR2 YYNGEE. The V end was cut by 1 base, the J end by 9 bases, with 11 bases between. The CDR3 region has the DNA TGTGCCAGCAGCGTAATAAGGGGTAGTGAGCAGTTCTTC. As protein: CASSVIRGSEQFF.

The CDR3 DNA follows: TGTGCCAGCAGAACAGGGACCTACTCTGGAAACACCATATATTTT. Its translation: CASRTGTYSGNTIYF. V and J are TRBV28 and TRBJ1-3, with D perhaps matching TRBD1 (6 bases). The V end lost 6 bases, the J end lost 0 bases, and 12 bases lay between the germline ends. Germline assignment: CDR1 MDHEN and CDR2 SYDVKM. The CDR3 sequence is 15 residues long.

The chain has TRBV29-1 and TRBJ1-5; 7 bases are shared with TRBD1. From germline, CDR1 is SQVTM and CDR2 ANQGSEA. The CDR3 is 13 residues long. Germline trimming cut 5 bases from V and 5 bases from J; bases unmatched to any gene: 6. The CDR3 is CSVTGDLDQPQHF. DNA for the CDR3: TGCAGCGTTACAGGGGACTTAGATCAGCCCCAGCATTTT.

This clone was seen just once. The rearrangement uses TRBV19 and TRBJ1-4, with 7 positions matching TRBD1. With V trimmed by 3 bases and J by 2 bases, 12 bases remained unmatched. CDR3 length equals 18 residues. CDR1 LNHDA and CDR2 SQIVND come from the germline V gene (reference sequence). The CDR3 protein is CASSMNSVAGGTNEKLFF. For the CDR3, the DNA is TGTGCCAGTAGTATGAACTCCGTCGCAGGGGGGACTAATGAAAAACTGTTTTTT.

The V gene is TRBV6-4, the J gene TRBJ2-3, with D uncertain. CDR1 is MRHNA, CDR2 SNTAGT, per germline. The CDR3 sequence is 15 residues long. Trimming cost V 2 bases and J 4 bases, with 13 bases left between them. CDR3 loop: CASSDAPQWADTQYF. The CDR3 nucleotides read TGTGCCAGCAGTGACGCCCCACAGTGGGCAGATACGCAGTATTTT.

The V call is TRBV7-3, the J call TRBJ2-7; TRBD2 is a possible D gene (5 bases). V lost 0 bases, J lost 6 bases, and 9 bases lay in between. CDR3 length: 13 residues. CDR1 is SGHTA, CDR2 FQGTGA, per germline. This chain's CDR3 is CASSLTGGGEQYF. CDR3 in DNA: TGTGCCAGCAGCTTAACCGGTGGAGGCGAGCAGTACTTC.

The V and J genes are TRBV11-2 and TRBJ2-7; D perhaps matches TRBD2 (6 bases). Germline V gene lookup returns CDR1 SGHAT and CDR2 FQNNGV. The CDR3 is 15 residues long. V shed 5 bases and J shed 4 bases, with 18 bases lying between them. CDR3 region: CASSAGRGGTYEQYF. DNA for the CDR3: TGTGCCAGCAGCGCTGGGCGTGGGGGGACTTACGAGCAGTACTTC.

This chain joins TRBV6-6 and TRBJ2-1, with TRBD2 identical over 8 bases. The trim removed 5 bases at V and 5 bases at J, leaving 11 bases unmatched. Germline values: CDR1 MNHNY, CDR2 SVGAGI (reference sequence). This CDR3 comprises 16 residues. CDR3 region: CASSGHGRGADNEQFF. CDR3 nucleotides: TGTGCCAGCAGTGGCCACGGGCGGGGGGCCGACAATGAGCAGTTCTTC.

The CDR3 sequence is CASSSRRGGLGTNTEAFF. The CDR3, as DNA: TGCGCCAGCAGCTCCCGGCGGGGCGGGCTGGGGACGAACACTGAAGCTTTCTTT. The chain links TRBV5-1 to TRBJ1-1; the D gene is possibly TRBD1 (5 bases). This CDR3 has 18 amino acids. Germline CDR1 and CDR2: SGHRS and YFSETQ. V gave up 3 bases and J gave up 1 base, with 22 bases separating them.

This chain connects TRBV10-3 to TRBJ1-5; D unresolved. Between the trimmed V and J ends, which lost 0 bases and 1 base, there was a span of 7 bases. There are 15 residues in the CDR3. Germline assignment: CDR1 ENHRY and CDR2 SYGVKD. Here the CDR3 reads CAISESFSSNQPQHF. The CDR3 DNA is TGTGCCATCAGTGAGTCGTTTAGCAGCAATCAGCCCCAGCATTTT.

This clone was observed a handful of times. The chain carries TRBV10-3 and TRBJ1-4; the D gene is possibly TRBD1 (6 bases). The germline CDR1 and CDR2 sequences are ENHRY and SYGVKD. V dropped 0 bases and J dropped 3 bases, with 8 bases sitting between them. This CDR3 spans 15 amino acids. This CDR3 is CAISESRTANEKLFF. The CDR3 coding sequence is TGTGCCATCAGTGAGTCGAGGACAGCTAATGAAAAACTGTTTTTT.

This rearrangement joins TRBV6-1 to TRBJ2-7, with a possible D match to TRBD2 (7 bases). Germline loops: CDR1 MNHNS, CDR2 SASEGT. V lost 6 bases, J lost 3 bases, and 18 bases lay in between. The CDR3 is 15 amino acids. The CDR3 sequence is CASRRTGGQVYEQYF. In DNA, the CDR3 is TGTGCCAGCAGACGGACGGGGGGCCAGGTCTACGAGCAGTACTTC.

The chain recombines TRBV7-3 with TRBJ2-3, with D tentatively TRBD2 (6 bases). Germline values: CDR1 SGHTA, CDR2 FQGTGA. This CDR3 has 16 residues. Trimming cost V 6 bases and J 11 bases, with 27 bases left between them. Here the CDR3 reads CASSPERSTSRGGQYF. In nucleotides, the CDR3 is TGTGCCAGCAGTCCTGAGCGGAGCACTAGCCGAGGCGGGCAGTATTTT.

This clone appeared a single time. The chain couples TRBV28 to TRBJ2-7, with unresolved D. Germline V gives CDR1 MDHEN, CDR2 SYDVKM. The CDR3 totals 14 residues. V lost 5 bases to trimming and J lost 4 bases, with 15 bases between them. The CDR3 loop is CASSPFGGSYEQYF. In DNA form, the CDR3 reads TGTGCCAGCAGTCCTTTCGGCGGAAGTTACGAGCAGTACTTC.

This chain connects TRBV7-8 to TRBJ2-5, with D possibly matching TRBD1 (5 bases). From germline, CDR1 is SGHVS and CDR2 FQNEAQ. V shed 5 bases and J shed 2 bases, with 15 bases lying between them. The CDR3 is 15 amino acids. The CDR3 DNA follows: TGTGCCAGCAGCGGGGCCAGAAATCTACAAGAGACCCAGTACTTC. Protein sequence: CASSGARNLQETQYF.

The chain uses TRBV6-1 and TRBJ1-5, with D unclear. The CDR3 is made up of 14 amino acids. Germline V gene data show CDR1 as MNHNS and CDR2 as SASEGT. Trimming took 6 bases from V and 6 from J, leaving 15 bases between them. This chain's CDR3 is CASSENRFIQPQHF. CDR3 nucleotide sequence: TGTGCCAGCAGCGAAAACAGATTTATTCAGCCCCAGCATTTT.

CDR3 nucleotide sequence: TGTGCCAGCAGCATCACGAGGAACACTGAAGCTTTCTTT. Protein: CASSITRNTEAFF. This chain links TRBV6-5 with TRBJ1-1, with unresolved D. The CDR3 covers 13 residues. Trimming took off 6 bases at V and 1 base at J, with 9 bases between the two ends. CDR1 is MNHEY, CDR2 SVGAGI, per germline.